These 15 T cell receptor beta chains originate from one sample sequenced in a study of technical replicates of blood from a few donors. Assay: immunoSEQ multiplex PCR; the TCRdb copy retains only in-frame clones and omits some. This table holds some 98,000 clones, around 95% found once. Sequences were obtained from T cells isolated from PBMCs. The source of these receptors is a human donor in good health.

The chain uses TRBV12-5 and TRBJ1-6, with TRBD1 matching over 8 bases. This CDR3 is built from 18 residues. J was trimmed by 8 bases and V by 0 bases; bases with no gene match: 12. Germline V CDR1 and CDR2: LGHNT, FRNRAP. CDR3: CASGLVRTGNRLDSPLHF. The CDR3 bases are TGTGCTAGTGGTTTGGTTAGGACAGGGAATAGACTAGATTCACCCCTCCACTTT.

Here the CDR3 DNA reads TGTGCCAGCAGCTTAGGTCTACCGGGACAGAGACGTTCGGGTTACGAGCAGTACTTC. Its protein is CASSLGLPGQRRSGYEQYF. This chain connects TRBV7-2 to TRBJ2-7; 7 nucleotides align to TRBD1. Germline V gene data show CDR1 as SGHTA and CDR2 as FQGNSA. CDR3 length: 19 amino acids. The ends lost 1 base at V and 4 bases at J; junction bases unmatched: 19.

V and J are TRBV9 and TRBJ2-5; D is undetermined. The CDR3 contains 12 residues. The V and J ends lost 3 bases and 5 bases respectively, with 8 bases between them. Germline V CDR1 and CDR2: SGDLS, YYNGEE. Here the CDR3 reads CASSATRETQYF. CDR3 nucleotides: TGTGCCAGCAGCGCTACGAGGGAGACCCAGTACTTC.

The J gene is TRBJ2-1, the V gene TRBV5-6; tentative D call: TRBD2 (7 bases). Germline V gene lookup returns CDR1 SGHDT and CDR2 YYEEEE. The CDR3 is 15 residues long. V gave up 0 bases and J gave up 4 bases, with 11 bases separating them. The chain's CDR3 is CASSLGGGSYNEQFF. In DNA, the CDR3 is TGTGCCAGCAGCTTGGGGGGGGGCTCTTACAATGAGCAGTTCTTC.

J is TRBJ1-5 and V is TRBV30, with D possibly matching TRBD1 (5 bases). There are 15 residues in the CDR3. Trimming shortened V by 4 bases and J by 7 bases, and 20 bases separated the two germline ends. Germline V gene lookup returns CDR1 GTSNPN and CDR2 SVGIG (reference sequence). CDR3 nucleotide sequence: TGTGCCTGGAACCGGGACGGGGGGTCGGGGCAGCCCCAGCATTTT. Encoded protein: CAWNRDGGSGQPQHF.

The rearrangement links TRBV7-9 to TRBJ2-2; TRBD1 is a possible D gene (6 bases). The germline CDR1 and CDR2 sequences are SEHNR and FQNEAQ (reference sequence). Trimming removed 3 bases at V and 6 bases at J, with 14 bases between. This CDR3 comprises 15 residues. The CDR3 reads CASSFTGIRSGELFF. Written as DNA, the CDR3 is TGTGCCAGCAGCTTTACAGGGATTAGATCCGGGGAGCTGTTTTTT.

The V gene is TRBV9, the J gene TRBJ2-3; no clear D gene. Germline-derived CDR1 and CDR2 are SGDLS and YYNGEE. This CDR3 has 13 amino acids. The V gene lost 2 bases and the J gene lost 2 bases, with 6 bases spanning the gap. This chain's CDR3 is CASSVRSTDTQYF. In DNA, the CDR3 is TGTGCCAGCAGCGTTAGATCCACAGATACGCAGTATTTT. The variable domain in full, completed from reference TRBV9 and TRBJ2-3, reads DSGVTQTPKHLITATGQRVTLRCSPRSGDLSVYWYQQSLDQGLQFLIQYYNGEERAKGNILERFSAQQFPDLHSELNLSSLELGDSALYFCASSVRSTDTQYFGPGTRLTVL.

V gene TRBV12-5 combines with J gene TRBJ2-1; D is perhaps TRBD2 (7 bases). The germline CDR1 and CDR2 sequences are LGHNT and FRNRAP. The V gene lost 6 bases and the J gene lost 3 bases, with 15 bases spanning the gap. The CDR3 runs to 15 residues. The CDR3 DNA reads as TGTGCTAGTGGGGCGTCGGGGGGCGTCTACAATGAGCAGTTCTTC. Its protein product is CASGASGGVYNEQFF.

The gene calls are TRBV7-9 and TRBJ2-5, with TRBD2 identical over 7 bases. V lost 6 bases and J lost 2; bases outside the gene matches: 18. The CDR3 covers 18 residues. The germline CDR1 and CDR2 sequences are SEHNR and FQNEAQ (reference sequence). The CDR3 region has the DNA TGTGCCAGCAGACAACTCGGGGGGACGCACATAGGACAAGAGACCCAGTACTTC. Translation: CASRQLGGTHIGQETQYF. The full variable domain, completed using reference TRBV7-9 and TRBJ2-5, is DTGVSQNPRHKITKRGQNVTFRCDPISEHNRLYWYRQTLGQGPEFLTYFQNEAQLEKSRLLSDRFSAERPKGSFSTLEIQRTEQGDSAMYLCASRQLGGTHIGQETQYFGPGTRLLVL.

CDR3 sequence: CASSDPATVTHTDTQYF. The DNA of the CDR3 is TGTGCCAGCAGCGACCCCGCGACAGTTACTCACACAGATACGCAGTATTTT. The chain joins TRBV9 to TRBJ2-3; a possible D gene is TRBD1 (5 bases). The CDR3 runs to 17 residues. Germline V gives CDR1 SGDLS, CDR2 YYNGEE. Trimming took off 3 bases at V and 2 bases at J, with 19 bases between the two ends.

The DNA of the CDR3 is TGTGCCAGCAGTCTCATACCTACAGGAACCGGGGAGCTGTTTTTT. It codes for CASSLIPTGTGELFF. V is TRBV28 and J is TRBJ2-2, with D possibly TRBD1 on 5 matching bases. The V end lost 5 bases, the J end lost 5 bases, and 15 bases lay between the germline ends. CDR1 is MDHEN, CDR2 SYDVKM, per germline. The CDR3 totals 15 residues.

The chain has TRBV11-3 and TRBJ2-1, with D possibly being TRBD2 (6 bases). V was cut by 1 base and J by 2 bases, with 9 bases left in between. The germline V gene has CDR1 SGHNT and CDR2 YENEEA. The CDR3 is made up of 15 amino acids. In DNA form, the CDR3 reads TGTGCCAGCAGCTTAGGGCGGGGACCCTACAATGAGCAGTTCTTC. This sequence encodes CASSLGRGPYNEQFF. Based on the CDR3 plus reference TRBV11-3 and TRBJ2-1, the full variable domain is EAGVVQSPRYKIIEKKQPVAFWCNPISGHNTLYWYLQNLGQGPELLIRYENEEAVDDSQLPKDRFSAERLKGVDSTLKIQPAELGDSAVYLCASSLGRGPYNEQFFGPGTRLTVL.

This clone was picked up one time. V and J are TRBV6-4 and TRBJ2-7, with unresolved D. This CDR3 contains 11 residues. Trimming removed 8 bases at V and 6 bases at J, with 11 bases between. The germline V gene has CDR1 MRHNA and CDR2 SNTAGT. The CDR3, as DNA: TGTGCCAGCCGATTCAACAGCGAGCAGTACTTC. Translated, it gives CASRFNSEQYF.

The gene calls are TRBV5-1 and TRBJ2-7; maybe TRBD1 (6 bases). CDR1 is SGHRS, CDR2 YFSETQ, per germline. The CDR3 has 14 residues. The V end was cut by 1 base, the J end by 7 bases, with 15 bases between. As DNA, the CDR3 is TGCGCCAGCAGCTTGACAGGGCCGCTGGAAGAGCAGTACTTC. This translates into CASSLTGPLEEQYF.

The chain has TRBV6-1 and TRBJ1-2; D might be TRBD1 (6 bases). Germline V gene sequence: CDR1 MNHNS, CDR2 SASEGT. The CDR3 runs to 15 residues. Trimming stripped 7 bases from V and 4 bases from J, with 19 bases between. The CDR3 DNA is TGTGCCAGCACCTTATACAGGGCGGGCAGCTATGGCTACACCTTC. Its translation: CASTLYRAGSYGYTF.